The 8 T cell receptor beta chains below were found in one sample sequenced in a study of molecular identifiers for immune sequencing clone quantification. MiXCR was run by TCRdb on the PCR reads, yielding one entry per CDR3 protein. The sample lists more than 95,000 distinct CDR3 sequences; approximately 24% were seen once. The source material was naive CD8+ T cells from blood, with Jurkat cell RNA spiked in. Subset described: FACS-sorted CD8+CD4-CCR7+CD45RA+ naive T cells. These receptors were collected from a human donor in good health. Some libraries in this study had Jurkat cell RNA spiked in.

At least ten counts were recorded for this clonotype. The rearrangement joins TRBV2 to TRBJ2-3, with TRBD2 matching 16 bases. The CDR3 covers 18 residues. The V gene end was trimmed by 7 bases and the J gene end by 4 bases; junction bases not matched to a gene: 11. The V gene's germline CDR1 is SNHLY and CDR2 FYNNEI. CDR3 amino acids: CASKTGLAGGPGADTQYF. The CDR3 DNA reads as TGTGCCAGCAAGACGGGACTAGCGGGAGGGCCTGGGGCAGATACGCAGTATTTT.

This clonotype was observed at least ten times. The genes are TRBV6-5 and TRBJ2-7; 8 bases map to TRBD2. This CDR3 is built from 15 residues. CDR1 and CDR2 (germline): MNHEY, SVGAGI. Germline trimming cut 0 bases from V and 4 bases from J; bases unmatched to any gene: 5. The CDR3 DNA reads as TGTGCCAGCAGTTACTCTGCGGGAGGTCAGTACGAGCAGTACTTC. Amino acids: CASSYSAGGQYEQYF.

This clonotype was recorded many times. J is TRBJ2-2 and V is TRBV29-1, with D hard to call. The V and J ends lost 4 bases and 3 bases respectively, with 9 bases between them. The CDR3 loop spans 13 amino acids. From germline, CDR1 is SQVTM and CDR2 ANQGSEA. The CDR3 nucleotides are TGCAGCGTTGGCATGGTGGACACCGGGGAGCTGTTTTTT. Translating gives CSVGMVDTGELFF.

This clonotype appeared many times. The gene calls are TRBV7-6 and TRBJ2-7, with 10 bases matching TRBD2. This CDR3 comprises 13 residues. The germline V gene encodes CDR1 SGHVS and CDR2 FNYEAQ. Trimming removed 5 bases from V and 6 bases from J; junction bases left unmatched: 4. CDR3 region: CASSPGLAFEQYF. The CDR3 DNA is TGTGCCAGCAGCCCGGGACTAGCGTTCGAGCAGTACTTC.

This clonotype was recorded many times. The genes are TRBV6-5 and TRBJ2-7; D may be TRBD1 (6 bases). V was pared by 5 bases and J by 4 bases, with 18 bases between. Germline V gene lookup returns CDR1 MNHEY and CDR2 SVGAGI. The CDR3 extends over 15 amino acids. CDR3 nucleotides: TGTGCCAGCAGTGTCGACCGGGACATGTATTACGAGCAGTACTTC. It encodes CASSVDRDMYYEQYF.

The table lists this clonotype with many counts. The V call is TRBV15, the J call TRBJ2-3; TRBD1 aligns across 11 bases. CDR3 length: 17 amino acids. V was pared by 0 bases and J by 6 bases, with 8 bases of the junction left unmatched. Germline V CDR1 and CDR2: LNHNV, YYDKDF (reference sequence). The CDR3 region has the DNA TGTGCCACCAGCAGAGATCGGGACAGGGGGAGTTTGGATACGCAGTATTTT. This codes for CATSRDRDRGSLDTQYF.

This clonotype was counted at least ten times. The V gene is TRBV19, the J gene TRBJ1-5; D call uncertain. Germline V gives CDR1 LNHDA, CDR2 SQIVND (reference sequence). The CDR3 loop spans 15 amino acids. The V and J ends lost 7 bases and 2 bases respectively, with 15 bases between them. The CDR3 loop is CASTDGYGGNQPQHF. CDR3 DNA: TGTGCCAGTACCGATGGTTATGGGGGCAATCAGCCCCAGCATTTT.

This clonotype was observed many times. This rearrangement joins TRBV12-3 or TRBV12-4 to TRBJ2-5; D is uncertain. V was clipped by 7 bases and J by 8 bases, with 17 bases between them. This CDR3 has 13 amino acids. The CDR3 region has the DNA TGTGCCAGCACTCACGCAATTATTAACACCCAGTACTTC. Its translation is CASTHAIINTQYF.